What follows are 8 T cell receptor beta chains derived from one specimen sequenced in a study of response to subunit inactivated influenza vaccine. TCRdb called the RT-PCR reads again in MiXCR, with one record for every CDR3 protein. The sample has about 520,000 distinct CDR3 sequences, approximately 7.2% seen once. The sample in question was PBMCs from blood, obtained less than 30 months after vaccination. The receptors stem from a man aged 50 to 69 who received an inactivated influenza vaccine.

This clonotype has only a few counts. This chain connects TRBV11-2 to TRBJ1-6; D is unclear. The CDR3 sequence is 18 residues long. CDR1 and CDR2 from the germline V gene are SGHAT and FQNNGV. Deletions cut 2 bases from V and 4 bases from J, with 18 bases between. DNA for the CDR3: TGTGCCAGCAGCTTATATTTTATCGGACGGCTGTATAATTCACCCCTCCACTTT. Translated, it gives CASSLYFIGRLYNSPLHF.

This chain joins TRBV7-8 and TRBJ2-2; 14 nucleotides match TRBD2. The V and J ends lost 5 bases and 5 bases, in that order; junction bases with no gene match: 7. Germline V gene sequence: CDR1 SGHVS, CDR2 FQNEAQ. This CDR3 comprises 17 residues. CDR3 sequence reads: CASSPATSGRATGELFF. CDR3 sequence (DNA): TGTGCCAGCAGCCCAGCGACTAGCGGGAGGGCTACCGGGGAGCTGTTTTTT.

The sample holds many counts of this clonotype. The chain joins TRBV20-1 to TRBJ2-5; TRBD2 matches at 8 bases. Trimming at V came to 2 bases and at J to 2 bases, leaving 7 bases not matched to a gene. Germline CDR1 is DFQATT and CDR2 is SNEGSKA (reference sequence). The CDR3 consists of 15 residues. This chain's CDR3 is CSARSPSGFQETQYF. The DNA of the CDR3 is TGCAGTGCTAGATCGCCTAGCGGGTTTCAAGAGACCCAGTACTTC.

The CDR3: CSASFGPQETQYF. The DNA for the CDR3 is TGCAGTGCTAGTTTCGGACCACAAGAGACCCAGTACTTC. This chain connects TRBV20-1 to TRBJ2-5; no clear D. Per germline, CDR1 DFQATT and CDR2 SNEGSKA (reference sequence). The CDR3 spans 13 residues. V lost 3 bases and J 2 bases, leaving 10 bases between the germline ends.

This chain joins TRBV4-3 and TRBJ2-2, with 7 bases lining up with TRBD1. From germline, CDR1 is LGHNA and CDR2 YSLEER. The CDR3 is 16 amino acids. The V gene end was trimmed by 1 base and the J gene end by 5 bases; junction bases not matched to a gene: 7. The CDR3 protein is CASSQVGQVGTGELFF. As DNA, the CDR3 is TGCGCCAGCAGCCAAGTAGGACAGGTTGGAACCGGGGAGCTGTTTTTT.

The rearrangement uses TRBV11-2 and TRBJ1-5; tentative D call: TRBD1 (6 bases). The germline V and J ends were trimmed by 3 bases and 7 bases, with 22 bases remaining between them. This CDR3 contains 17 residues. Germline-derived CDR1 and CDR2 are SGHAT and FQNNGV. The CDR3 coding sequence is TGTGCCAGCAGCTTTGTGCCAGGGGCTAGTGTAGTACAGCCCCAGCATTTT. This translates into CASSFVPGASVVQPQHF.

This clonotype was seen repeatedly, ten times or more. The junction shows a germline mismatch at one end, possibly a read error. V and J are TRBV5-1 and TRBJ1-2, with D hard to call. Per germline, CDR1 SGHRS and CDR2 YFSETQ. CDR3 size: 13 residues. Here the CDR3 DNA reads TGTGCCAGCTCACTGGACTCTAACTATGGCTACACCTTC. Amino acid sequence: CASSLDSNYGYTF.

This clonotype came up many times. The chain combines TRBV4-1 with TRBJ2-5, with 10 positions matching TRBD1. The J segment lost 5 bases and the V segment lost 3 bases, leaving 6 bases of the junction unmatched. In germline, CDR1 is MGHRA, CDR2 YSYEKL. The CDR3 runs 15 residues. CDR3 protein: CASSQPGQGYETQYF. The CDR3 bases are TGCGCCAGCAGCCAGCCGGGACAGGGGTACGAGACCCAGTACTTC.